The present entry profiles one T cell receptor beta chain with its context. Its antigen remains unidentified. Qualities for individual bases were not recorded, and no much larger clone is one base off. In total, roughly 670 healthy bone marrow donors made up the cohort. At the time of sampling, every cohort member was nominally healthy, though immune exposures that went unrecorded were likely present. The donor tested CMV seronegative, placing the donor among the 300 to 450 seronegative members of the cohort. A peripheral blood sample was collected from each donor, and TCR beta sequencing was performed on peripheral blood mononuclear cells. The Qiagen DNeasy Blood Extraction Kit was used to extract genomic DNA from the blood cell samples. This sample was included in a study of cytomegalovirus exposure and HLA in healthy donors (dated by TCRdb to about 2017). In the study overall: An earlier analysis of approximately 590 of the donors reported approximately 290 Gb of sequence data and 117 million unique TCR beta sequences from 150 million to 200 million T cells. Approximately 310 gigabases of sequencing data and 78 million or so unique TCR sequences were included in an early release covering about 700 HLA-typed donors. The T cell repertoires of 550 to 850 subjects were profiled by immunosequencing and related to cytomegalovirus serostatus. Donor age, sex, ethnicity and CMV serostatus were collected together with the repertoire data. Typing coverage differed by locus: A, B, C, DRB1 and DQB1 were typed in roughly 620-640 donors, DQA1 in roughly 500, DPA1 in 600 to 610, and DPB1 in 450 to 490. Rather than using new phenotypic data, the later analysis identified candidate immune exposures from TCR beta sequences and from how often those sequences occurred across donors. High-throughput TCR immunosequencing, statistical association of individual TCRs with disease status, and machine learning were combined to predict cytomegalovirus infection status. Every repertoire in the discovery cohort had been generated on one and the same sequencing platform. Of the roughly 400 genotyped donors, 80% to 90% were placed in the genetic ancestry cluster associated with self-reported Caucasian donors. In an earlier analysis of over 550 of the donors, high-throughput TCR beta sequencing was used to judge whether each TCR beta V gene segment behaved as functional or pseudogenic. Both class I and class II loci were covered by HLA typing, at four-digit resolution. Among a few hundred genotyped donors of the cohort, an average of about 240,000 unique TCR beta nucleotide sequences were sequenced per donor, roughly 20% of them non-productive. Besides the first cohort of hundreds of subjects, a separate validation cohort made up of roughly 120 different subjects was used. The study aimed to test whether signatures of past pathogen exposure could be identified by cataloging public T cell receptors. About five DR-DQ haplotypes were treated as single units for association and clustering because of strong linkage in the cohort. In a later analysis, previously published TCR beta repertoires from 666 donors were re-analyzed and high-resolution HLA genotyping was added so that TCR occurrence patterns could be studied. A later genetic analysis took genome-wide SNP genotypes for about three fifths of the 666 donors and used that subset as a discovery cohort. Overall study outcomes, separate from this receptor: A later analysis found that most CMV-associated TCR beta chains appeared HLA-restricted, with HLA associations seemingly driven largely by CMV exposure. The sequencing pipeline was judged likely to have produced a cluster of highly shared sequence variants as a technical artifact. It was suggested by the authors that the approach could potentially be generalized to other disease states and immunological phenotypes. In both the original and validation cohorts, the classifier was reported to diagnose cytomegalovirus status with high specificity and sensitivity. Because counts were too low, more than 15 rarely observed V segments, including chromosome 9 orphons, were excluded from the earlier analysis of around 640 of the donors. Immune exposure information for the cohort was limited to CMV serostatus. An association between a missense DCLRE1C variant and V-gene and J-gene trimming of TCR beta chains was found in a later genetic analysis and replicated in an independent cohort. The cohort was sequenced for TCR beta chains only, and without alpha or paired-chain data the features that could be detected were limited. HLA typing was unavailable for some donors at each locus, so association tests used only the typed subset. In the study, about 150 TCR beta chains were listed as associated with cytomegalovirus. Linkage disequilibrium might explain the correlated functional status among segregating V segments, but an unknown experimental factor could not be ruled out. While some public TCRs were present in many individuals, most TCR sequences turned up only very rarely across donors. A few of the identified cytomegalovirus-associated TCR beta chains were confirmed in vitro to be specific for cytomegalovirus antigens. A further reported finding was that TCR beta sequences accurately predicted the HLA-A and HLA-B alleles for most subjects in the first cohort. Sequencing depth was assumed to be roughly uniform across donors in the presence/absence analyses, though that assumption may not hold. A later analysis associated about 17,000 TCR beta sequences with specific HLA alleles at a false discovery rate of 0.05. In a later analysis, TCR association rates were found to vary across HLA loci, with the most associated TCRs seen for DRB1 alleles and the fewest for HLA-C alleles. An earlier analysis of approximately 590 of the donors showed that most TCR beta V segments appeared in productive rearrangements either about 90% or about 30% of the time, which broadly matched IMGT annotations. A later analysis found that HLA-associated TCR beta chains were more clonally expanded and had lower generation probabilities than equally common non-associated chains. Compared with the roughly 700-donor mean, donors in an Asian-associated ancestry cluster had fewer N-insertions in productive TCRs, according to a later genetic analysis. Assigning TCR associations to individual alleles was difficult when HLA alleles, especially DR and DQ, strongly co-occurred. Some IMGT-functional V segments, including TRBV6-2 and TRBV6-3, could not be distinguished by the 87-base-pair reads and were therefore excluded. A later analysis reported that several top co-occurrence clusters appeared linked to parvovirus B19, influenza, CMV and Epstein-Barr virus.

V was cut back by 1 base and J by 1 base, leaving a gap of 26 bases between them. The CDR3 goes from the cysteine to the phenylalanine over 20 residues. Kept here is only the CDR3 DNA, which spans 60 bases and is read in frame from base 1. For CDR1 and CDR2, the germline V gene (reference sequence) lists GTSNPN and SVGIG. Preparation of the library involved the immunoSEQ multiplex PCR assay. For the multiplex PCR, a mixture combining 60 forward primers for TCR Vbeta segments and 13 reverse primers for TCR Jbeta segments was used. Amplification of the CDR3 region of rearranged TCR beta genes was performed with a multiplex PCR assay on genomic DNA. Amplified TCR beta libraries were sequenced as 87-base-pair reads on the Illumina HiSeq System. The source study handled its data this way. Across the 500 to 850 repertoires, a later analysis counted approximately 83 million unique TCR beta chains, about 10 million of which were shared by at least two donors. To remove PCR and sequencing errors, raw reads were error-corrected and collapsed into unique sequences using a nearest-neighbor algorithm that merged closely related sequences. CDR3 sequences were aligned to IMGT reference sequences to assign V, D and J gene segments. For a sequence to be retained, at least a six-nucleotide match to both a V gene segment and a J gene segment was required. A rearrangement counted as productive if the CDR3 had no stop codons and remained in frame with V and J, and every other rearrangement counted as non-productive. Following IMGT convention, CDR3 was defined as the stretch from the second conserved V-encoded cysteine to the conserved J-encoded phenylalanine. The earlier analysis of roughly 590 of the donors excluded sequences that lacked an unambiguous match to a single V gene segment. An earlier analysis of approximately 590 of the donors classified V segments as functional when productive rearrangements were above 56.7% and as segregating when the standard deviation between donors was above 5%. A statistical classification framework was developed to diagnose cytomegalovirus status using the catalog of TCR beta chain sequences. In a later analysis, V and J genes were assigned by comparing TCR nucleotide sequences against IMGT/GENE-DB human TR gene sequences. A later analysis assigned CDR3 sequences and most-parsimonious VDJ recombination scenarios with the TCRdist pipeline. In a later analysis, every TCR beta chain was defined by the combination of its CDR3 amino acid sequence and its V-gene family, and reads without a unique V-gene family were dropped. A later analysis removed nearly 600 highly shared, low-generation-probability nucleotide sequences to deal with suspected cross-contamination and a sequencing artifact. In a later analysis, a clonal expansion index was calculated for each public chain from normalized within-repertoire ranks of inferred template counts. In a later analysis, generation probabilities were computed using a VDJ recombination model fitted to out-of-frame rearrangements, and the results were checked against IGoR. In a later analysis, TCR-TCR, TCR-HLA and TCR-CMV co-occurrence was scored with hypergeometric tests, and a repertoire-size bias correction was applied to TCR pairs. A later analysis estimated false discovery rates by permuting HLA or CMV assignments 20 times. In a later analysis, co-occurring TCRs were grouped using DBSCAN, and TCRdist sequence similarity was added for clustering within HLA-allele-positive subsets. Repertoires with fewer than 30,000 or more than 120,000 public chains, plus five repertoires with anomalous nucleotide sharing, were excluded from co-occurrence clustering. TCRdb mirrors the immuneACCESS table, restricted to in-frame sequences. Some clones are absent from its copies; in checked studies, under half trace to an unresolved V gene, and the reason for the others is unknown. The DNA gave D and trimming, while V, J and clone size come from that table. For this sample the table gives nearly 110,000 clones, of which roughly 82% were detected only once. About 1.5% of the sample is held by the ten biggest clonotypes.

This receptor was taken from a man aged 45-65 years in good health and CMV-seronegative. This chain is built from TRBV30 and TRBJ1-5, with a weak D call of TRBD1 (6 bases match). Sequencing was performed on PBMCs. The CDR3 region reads CAWSALGGAGSVVSNQPQHF. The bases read TGTGCCTGGAGTGCCCTAGGGGGGGCAGGGTCGGTGGTGAGCAATCAGCCCCAGCATTTT.